The entry that follows covers one T cell receptor beta chain sequence. This entry belongs to a study of T cell changes during pregnancy in multiple sclerosis. Sequenced by immunoSEQ multiplex PCR; TCRdb stores in-frame clones only, minus some. Among some 60,000 clones listed, 93% were seen once. This CDR3 is built from 15 residues. Trimming took 6 bases from V and 0 from J; bases not matched to a gene: 5. Germline V gives CDR1 MNHEY, CDR2 SVGAGI. The chain is built from TRBV6-5 and TRBJ2-1, with TRBD2 matching over 7 bases. The sample consisted of peripheral blood, taken after pregnancy. This TCR was recovered from a female donor with multiple sclerosis, enrolled in a pregnancy study. The CDR3 spells CASSPSGISYNEQFF. The CDR3 region has the DNA TGTGCCAGCAGCCCGAGCGGGATCTCCTACAATGAGCAGTTCTTC.